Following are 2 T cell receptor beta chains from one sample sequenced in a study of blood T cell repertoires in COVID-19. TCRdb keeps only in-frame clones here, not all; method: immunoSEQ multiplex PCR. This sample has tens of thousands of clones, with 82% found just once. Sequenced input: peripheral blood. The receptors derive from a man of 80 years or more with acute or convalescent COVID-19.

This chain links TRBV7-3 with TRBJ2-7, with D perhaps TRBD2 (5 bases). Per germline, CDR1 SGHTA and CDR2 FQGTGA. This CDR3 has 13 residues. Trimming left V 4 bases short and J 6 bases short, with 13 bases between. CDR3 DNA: TGTGCCAGCAGCTCTACTAGTTTTGGCGAGCAGTACTTC. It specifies CASSSTSFGEQYF.

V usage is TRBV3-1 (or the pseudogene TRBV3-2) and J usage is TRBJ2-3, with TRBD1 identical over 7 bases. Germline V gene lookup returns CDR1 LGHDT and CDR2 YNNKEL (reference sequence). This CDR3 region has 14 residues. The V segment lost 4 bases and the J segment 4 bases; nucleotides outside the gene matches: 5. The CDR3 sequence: CASSRTTGADTQYF. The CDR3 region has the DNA TGTGCCAGCAGCCGGACCACAGGGGCAGATACGCAGTATTTT.